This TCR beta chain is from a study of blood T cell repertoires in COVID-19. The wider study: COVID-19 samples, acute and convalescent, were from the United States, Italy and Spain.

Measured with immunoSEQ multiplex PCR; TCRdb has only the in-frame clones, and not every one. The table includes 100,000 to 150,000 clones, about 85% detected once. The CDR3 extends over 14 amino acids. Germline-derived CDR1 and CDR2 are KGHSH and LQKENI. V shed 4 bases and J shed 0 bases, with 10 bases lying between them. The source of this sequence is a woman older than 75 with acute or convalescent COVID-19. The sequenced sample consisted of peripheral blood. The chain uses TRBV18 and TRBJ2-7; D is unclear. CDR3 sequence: CASSQEQSSYEQYF. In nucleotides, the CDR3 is TGTGCCAGCTCACAAGAACAGAGCTCCTACGAGCAGTACTTC.